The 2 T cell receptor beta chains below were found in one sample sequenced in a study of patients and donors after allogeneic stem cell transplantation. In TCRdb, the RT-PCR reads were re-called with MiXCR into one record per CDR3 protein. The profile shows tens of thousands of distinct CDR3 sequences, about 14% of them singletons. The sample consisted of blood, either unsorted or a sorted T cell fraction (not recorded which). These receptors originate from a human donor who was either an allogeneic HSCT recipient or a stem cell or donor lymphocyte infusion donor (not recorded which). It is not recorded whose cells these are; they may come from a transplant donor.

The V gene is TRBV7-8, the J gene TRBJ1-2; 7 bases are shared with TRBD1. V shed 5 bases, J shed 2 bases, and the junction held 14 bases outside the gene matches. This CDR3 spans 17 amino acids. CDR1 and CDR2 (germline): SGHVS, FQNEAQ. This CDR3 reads CASSPPYAGQQNYGYTF. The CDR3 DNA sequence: TGTGCCAGCAGCCCACCTTACGCGGGACAGCAAAACTATGGCTACACCTTC.

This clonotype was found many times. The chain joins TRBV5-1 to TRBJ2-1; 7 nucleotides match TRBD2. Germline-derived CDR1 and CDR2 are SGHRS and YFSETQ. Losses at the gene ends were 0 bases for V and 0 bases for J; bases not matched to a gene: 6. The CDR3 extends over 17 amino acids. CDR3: CASSLVASGVSYNEQFF. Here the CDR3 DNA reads TGCGCCAGCAGCTTGGTGGCTAGCGGCGTCTCCTACAATGAGCAGTTCTTC.